This TCR beta chain was sequenced in a study of OX40 agonist ivuxolimab in advanced cancers. Profiling relied on immunoSEQ multiplex PCR, and the TCRdb table lists in-frame clones only, not all of them. The data hold approximately 74,000 clones, with about 88% observed a single time. The CDR3 covers 14 residues. V was clipped by 5 bases and J by 6 bases, with 14 bases between them. From germline, CDR1 is SGHNT and CDR2 YENEEA. This chain joins TRBV11-3 and TRBJ2-1; D unclear. The sequences come from CD4+ or CD8+ T cells sorted from blood, collected in a trial of the OX40 agonist ivuxolimab. The receptor's source is an adult with an advanced solid tumor such as melanoma, head and neck, liver or kidney cancer. In DNA form, the CDR3 reads TGTGCCAGCAGCCGACCAAGGATATCCAATGAGCAGTTCTTC. This gives the protein CASSRPRISNEQFF.